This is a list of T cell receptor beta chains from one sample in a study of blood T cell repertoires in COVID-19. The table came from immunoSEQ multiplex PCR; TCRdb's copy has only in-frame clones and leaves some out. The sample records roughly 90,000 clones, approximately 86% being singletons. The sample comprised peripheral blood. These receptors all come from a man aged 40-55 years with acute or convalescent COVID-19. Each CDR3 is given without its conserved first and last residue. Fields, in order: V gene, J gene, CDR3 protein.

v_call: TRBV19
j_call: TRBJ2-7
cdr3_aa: ASSIGQGDNEQY

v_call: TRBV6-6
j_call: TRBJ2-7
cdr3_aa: ASSSRRAGGIYEQY

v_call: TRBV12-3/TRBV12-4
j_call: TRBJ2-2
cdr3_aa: ASSQGTGELF

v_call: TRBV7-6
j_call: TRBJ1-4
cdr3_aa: ASSLARVGPTNEKLF

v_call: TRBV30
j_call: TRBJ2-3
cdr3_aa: AWRDYSDTQY

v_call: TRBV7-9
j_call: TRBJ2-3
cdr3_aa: ASSKLAGGTDTQY

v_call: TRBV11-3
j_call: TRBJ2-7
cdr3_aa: ASSLRGGPSYEQY

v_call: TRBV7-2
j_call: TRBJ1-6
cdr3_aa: ASGDRGNLSPLH

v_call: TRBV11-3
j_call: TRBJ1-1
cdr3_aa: ASSQTANTEAF

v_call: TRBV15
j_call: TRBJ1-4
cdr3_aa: ATSGQGGEKLF

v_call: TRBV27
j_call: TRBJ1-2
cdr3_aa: ASSSNYRGNGYT

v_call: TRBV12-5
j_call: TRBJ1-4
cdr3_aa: ASGPFPEKLF

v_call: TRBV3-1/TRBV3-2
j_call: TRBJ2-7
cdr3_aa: ASSYPGTGRYEQY

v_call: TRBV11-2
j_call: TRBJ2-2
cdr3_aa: ASSLDRHGELF

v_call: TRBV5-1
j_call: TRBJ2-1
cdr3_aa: ASSFLGSEVYNEQF

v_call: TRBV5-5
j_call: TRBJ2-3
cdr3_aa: ASSLGLAGSTDTQY

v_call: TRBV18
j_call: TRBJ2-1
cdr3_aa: ASSPSDNEQF

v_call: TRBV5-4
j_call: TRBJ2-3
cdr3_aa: ASSRRLAGFSDTQY

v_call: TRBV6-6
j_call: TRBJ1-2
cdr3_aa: ASSYSGREGRGYT

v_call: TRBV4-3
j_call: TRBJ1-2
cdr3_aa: ASSQAGGTSGYT

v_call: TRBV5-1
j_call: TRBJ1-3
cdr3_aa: ASSFLPGRFNAGNTIY

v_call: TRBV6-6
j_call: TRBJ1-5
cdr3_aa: ASSYSGQISNQPQH

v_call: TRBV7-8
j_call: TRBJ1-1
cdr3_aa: ASSLAGQIEAF

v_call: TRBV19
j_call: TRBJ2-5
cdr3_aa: ASSMGGAEETQY

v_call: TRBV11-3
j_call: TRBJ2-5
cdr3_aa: ASSLSRSETQY

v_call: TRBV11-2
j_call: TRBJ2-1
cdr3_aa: ASSARDRVYNEQF